These 14 T cell receptor beta chains originate from one sample sequenced in a study of control samples from healthy donors and cancer patients. The protocol was immunoSEQ multiplex PCR, while the TCRdb copy is restricted to in-frame clones and leaves out a portion. This table holds around 68,000 clones, about 83% found once. The sample taken for sequencing was blood. Receptors originate from a man in his sixties in good health.

The rearrangement uses TRBV7-2 and TRBJ1-5, with a tentative D call TRBD1 (5 bases). Germline values: CDR1 SGHTA, CDR2 FQGNSA. This CDR3 contains 15 residues. The V and J ends lost 1 base and 2 bases respectively, with 9 bases between them. For the CDR3, the DNA is TGTGCCAGCAGCTTAGTTGCAGGGCGCAATCAGCCCCAGCATTTT. This codes for CASSLVAGRNQPQHF.

The rearrangement links TRBV19 to TRBJ1-1; 8 bases match TRBD1. J lost 4 bases, V lost 3 bases, and 16 bases had no gene match. CDR3 length: 18 residues. Germline-derived CDR1 and CDR2 are LNHDA and SQIVND (reference sequence). CDR3 coding DNA: TGTGCCAGTAGTATTTCCCCCGGAGCAGGGGGCCCCACCACTGAAGCTTTCTTT. Its translation: CASSISPGAGGPTTEAFF.

By share, this clone ranks as medium-sized. The sample has other DNA sequences that encode this CDR3 too. This rearrangement joins TRBV10-3 to TRBJ1-1; D ambiguous. Between the trimmed V and J ends, which lost 0 bases and 3 bases, there was a span of 11 bases. This CDR3 has 15 amino acids. Per the germline V gene, CDR1 is ENHRY and CDR2 is SYGVKD. As DNA, the CDR3 is TGTGCCATCAGTGAGTCGAGGGTTAGGGACACTGAAGCTTTCTTT. Translated: CAISESRVRDTEAFF.

This chain links TRBV6-2 or TRBV6-3 with TRBJ2-1, with 9 positions matching TRBD2. In germline, CDR1 is MNHEY, CDR2 SVGEGT. The CDR3 is 15 amino acids. V lost 1 base and J lost 8; bases outside the gene matches: 6. For the CDR3, the DNA is TGTGCCAGCAGTTACTGGCGGGAGGGCGTCGATGAGCAGTTCTTC. Residues: CASSYWREGVDEQFF.

This clone was seen just once. J is TRBJ2-7 and V is TRBV27, with a tentative D call TRBD2 (7 bases). This CDR3 is built from 14 residues. CDR1 and CDR2 (germline): MNHEY, SMNVEV (reference sequence). With 6 bases removed from V and 5 bases from J, the gap between germline ends came to 17 bases. CDR3 in DNA: TGTGCCAGCAGCCTCGTCGGGGGGCGGGACGAGCAGTACTTC. Translating it yields CASSLVGGRDEQYF.

The V and J genes are TRBV10-3 and TRBJ2-3, with unresolved D. The CDR3 covers 16 residues. Germline CDR1 reads ENHRY; CDR2 reads SYGVKD. V gave up 6 bases and J gave up 0 bases, with 16 bases separating them. The CDR3 DNA is TGTGCCATCAGCGACCTTTTATCGGACAGCACAGATACGCAGTATTTT. Translating it yields CAISDLLSDSTDTQYF.

V and J are TRBV18 and TRBJ1-1, with D unresolved. V gave up 3 bases and J gave up 2 bases, with 7 bases separating them. Germline-derived CDR1 and CDR2 are KGHSH and LQKENI. The CDR3 extends over 13 amino acids. The CDR3 DNA is TGTGCCAGCTCACCTAATGGTAACACTGAAGCTTTCTTT. This gives the protein CASSPNGNTEAFF.

The rearrangement uses TRBV6-6 and TRBJ2-5; 16 bases are shared with TRBD2. Per the germline V gene, CDR1 is MNHNY and CDR2 is SVGAGI (reference sequence). The CDR3 sequence is 17 residues long. Trimming removed 5 bases from V and 1 base from J; junction bases left unmatched: 4. The chain's CDR3 is CASSPGLAGGLQETQYF. DNA for the CDR3: TGTGCCAGCAGTCCGGGACTAGCGGGAGGGCTCCAAGAGACCCAGTACTTC.

The chain uses TRBV7-3 and TRBJ2-3; 12 bases match TRBD2. The CDR3 contains 16 residues. Germline-derived CDR1 and CDR2 are SGHTA and FQGTGA. Trimming cost V 5 bases and J 4 bases; bases outside gene matches: 7. The CDR3 nucleotides are TGTGCCAGCAGCCCCCTAGCGGGAGGGCCCCCAGATACGCAGTATTTT. This gives the protein CASSPLAGGPPDTQYF.

V is TRBV19 and J is TRBJ2-2; 8 bases align to TRBD2. V was pared by 6 bases and J by 0 bases, with 6 bases of the junction left unmatched. Germline lookup yields CDR1 LNHDA and CDR2 SQIVND (reference sequence). The CDR3 has 16 amino acids. The CDR3 spells CASSGRAFSNTGELFF. DNA of the CDR3: TGTGCCAGTAGCGGGAGGGCCTTTTCGAACACCGGGGAGCTGTTTTTT.

The chain couples TRBV5-1 to TRBJ2-5, with 7 nucleotides matching TRBD1. Trimming took 0 bases from V and 4 from J; bases not matched to a gene: 9. Per the germline V gene, CDR1 is SGHRS and CDR2 is YFSETQ. The CDR3 has 16 residues. CDR3 residues: CASSLELATGRETQYF. In DNA form, the CDR3 reads TGCGCCAGCAGCTTGGAATTGGCGACAGGGCGAGAGACCCAGTACTTC.

The chain carries TRBV4-3 and TRBJ1-4; TRBD1 matches 7 bases. Germline V gene sequence: CDR1 LGHNA, CDR2 YSLEER. This CDR3 comprises 16 residues. Trimming removed 4 bases from V and 0 bases from J; junction bases left unmatched: 5. The CDR3 DNA reads as TGCGCCAGCAGCCCATCCGGGACAGCAACTAATGAAAAACTGTTTTTT. Its translation is CASSPSGTATNEKLFF.

V is TRBV6-1 and J is TRBJ1-5; no clear D. Trimming took off 0 bases at V and 0 bases at J, with 12 bases between the two ends. This CDR3 spans 17 amino acids. The germline V gene has CDR1 MNHNS and CDR2 SASEGT. The CDR3 loop is CASSEARLPNSNQPQHF. CDR3 nucleotides: TGTGCCAGCAGTGAAGCGCGTCTACCGAATAGCAATCAGCCCCAGCATTTT.

The rearrangement joins TRBV7-9 to TRBJ2-7; 10 positions match TRBD1. Germline CDR1 and CDR2: SEHNR and FQNEAQ (reference sequence). The CDR3 has 15 amino acids. V was clipped by 4 bases and J by 7 bases; unmatched bases: 10. The CDR3 DNA reads as TGTGCCAGCAGCTCTACCACGGGACAGGGGCGTGAGCAGTACTTC. It specifies CASSSTTGQGREQYF.